Given below is one TCR beta chain in context. Its antigen is unknown. The input lacks base qualities; no much larger clone sits a single base away. Measured from the cysteine to the phenylalanine, the CDR3 is 13 residues long. CDR3 DNA only is kept here, 39 bases in frame from base 1. This sample stems from a study of OX40 agonist ivuxolimab in advanced cancers. About the study as a whole: Ivuxolimab, which targeted the costimulatory receptor OX40 (CD134), was an agonistic, fully human IgG2 monoclonal antibody. Three dose-escalation patients achieved partial responses, one with hepatocellular carcinoma and two with cutaneous melanoma. The dose-escalation cohort was about 86% male with a mean age of 60 years, ranging from roughly 20 to 85. Intravenous ivuxolimab was administered to patients every 2 weeks at six dose levels: 0.01, 0.1, 0.3, 1.5, 3 and 10 mg/kg. Patients were allowed to have had prior anti-PD-1, anti-PD-L1 or anti-CTLA-4 therapy, and approximately 40% of the dose-escalation patients had previously received checkpoint inhibitors. The monotherapy dose-escalation portion (N of about 47 patients) of the phase I ivuxolimab trial is reported in the paper. Peripheral TCRbeta sequencing aimed to test whether ivuxolimab altered TCR sequence diversity and caused clonal T-cell expansion. Of the roughly 50 dose-escalation patients, hepatocellular carcinoma was present in 19, melanoma in roughly 15, renal cell carcinoma in 9 and head and neck cancer in 9. Here is what the overall study found, with its caveats: In the 0.1-3.0 mg/kg groups, partial responders had among the lowest normalized peripheral clonal expansion, particularly in CD8+ T cells. After ivuxolimab, CD8+ T cells had more expanded clones than CD4+ T cells on average. Low levels of normalized T-cell clonal expansion were also seen in some nonresponding patients. At doses from 0.1 to 3.0 mg/kg, clonal expansion was seen in both CD4+ and CD8+ blood T cells between baseline and week 6. The antigen specificity of the clonally expanded peripheral T cells was not determined.

Patients with a history of autoimmune disease or receiving systemic immunosuppression were excluded from the trial. Peripheral blood for TCR sequencing was collected from all dose cohorts at baseline, on cycle 4 day 1, and on cycle 7 day 1. The samples were drawn from a first-in-human, open-label, multicenter phase I dose-escalation trial of ivuxolimab. Adults with locally advanced or metastatic head and neck squamous cell, hepatocellular, melanoma or renal cell carcinoma were enrolled in the trial. Before TCR sequencing, CD4+ T cells and CD8+ T cells were sorted from peripheral blood as separate populations. Genomic DNA was extracted from sorted cells for sequencing of the TCRbeta CDR3 region. The immunoSEQ Assay was used for sequencing of TCRbeta CDR3 regions. TCRdb retrieved this table from immuneACCESS and kept in-frame rearrangements only. Not all clones are present; in checked studies, unresolved V genes account for under half, and no reason is known for the remainder. For this sample there are about 86,000 clones; about 90% appear just once. Approximately 8.4% of the sample belongs to the ten largest clones.

This material consisted of CD4+ or CD8+ T cells sorted from blood, taken in a trial of the OX40 agonist ivuxolimab. The sequence came from an adult with an advanced solid tumor such as melanoma, head and neck, liver or kidney cancer. The chain is made from TRBV21-1 and TRBJ2-7; the table assigns TRBD1, which was not confirmed against the DNA. TRBV21-1 is flagged as a pseudogene. The CDR3 here reads CASSNYIPYEQYF. In nucleotides, the sequence is TGTGCCAGCAGCAATTACATCCCTTACGAGCAGTACTTC.